The rows below give T cell receptor beta chains drawn from one sample of a study of T cell responses to AZD1222 COVID-19 vaccine. The table came from immunoSEQ multiplex PCR; TCRdb's copy has only in-frame clones and leaves some out. This repertoire shows over 130,000 clones, almost 95% found once; its top ten account for about 10%. The material was peripheral blood, obtained 28 days after the second AZD1222 dose. Receptors were obtained from an adult who received the AZD1222 COVID-19 vaccine. The CDR3 runs from the conserved cysteine through the conserved F or W. D genes are given only for firm matches. Some rows mark clone size as missing; the rest say once, few, many or name a class of expanded clone.

D	size	V	J	DNA	CDR3
NA	NA	TRBV7-3	TRBJ2-3	TGTGCCAGCAGCGTCTCAGGCGGGAGCACAGATACGCAGTATTTT	CASSVSGGSTDTQYF
NA	NA	TRBV6-1	TRBJ1-4	TGTGCCAGCAGTGAACAGCAGCACGAAAAACTGTTTTTT	CASSEQQHEKLFF
NA	once	TRBV30	TRBJ2-2	TGTGCCTGGAAGGTGGGGCCCGGGGAGCTGTTTTTT	CAWKVGPGELFF
NA	NA	TRBV18	TRBJ2-3	TGTGCCAGCTCAAGTTCCCGCGTCGCAGATACGCAGTATTTT	CASSSSRVADTQYF
NA	NA	TRBV2	TRBJ1-5	TGTGCCAGCAGTGATCCTGGGAATAGCAATCAGCCCCAGCATTTT	CASSDPGNSNQPQHF
NA	NA	TRBV28	TRBJ2-2	TGTGCCAGCAGTTACCCCCGACGGGGGAACACCGGGGAGCTGTTTTTT	CASSYPRRGNTGELFF
TRBD2	NA	TRBV7-9	TRBJ2-2	TGTGCCAGCATCGGGACTAGCGGGGGTACCGGGGAGCTGTTTTTT	CASIGTSGGTGELFF
TRBD1	NA	TRBV28	TRBJ1-2	TGTGCCAGCAGTCCATCTGGACAGGACTATGGCTACACCTTC	CASSPSGQDYGYTF
NA	NA	TRBV9	TRBJ2-3	TGTGCCAGCAGCGCCCGAACAGGGTCAGATACGCAGTATTTT	CASSARTGSDTQYF
TRBD1	NA	TRBV3-1/TRBV3-2	TRBJ1-2	TGTGCCAGCGGGTTAACAGGGGGTAATAGCTACACCTTC	CASGLTGGNSYTF
TRBD2	NA	TRBV5-4	TRBJ2-3	TGTGCCAGTCAAGGCGGGGGGGCCACAGATACGCAGTATTTT	CASQGGGATDTQYF
NA	NA	TRBV6-4	TRBJ2-6	TGTGCCAGCAGTGAAAGAGGGTCCTCTGGGGCCAACGTCCTGACTTTC	CASSERGSSGANVLTF
TRBD2	once	TRBV3-1/TRBV3-2	TRBJ2-7	TGTGCCAGCAGCCAAGTAGGGACTAGTTCCCACATTTCGGGCGAGCAGTACTTC	CASSQVGTSSHISGEQYF
TRBD2	NA	TRBV6-5	TRBJ2-1	TGTGCCAGCACCTCCCCCACAGCGGGGCACAATGAGCAGTTCTTC	CASTSPTAGHNEQFF
NA	NA	TRBV7-9	TRBJ1-2	TGTGCCAGCAGCTCCCCCAGGCGCCCTGGCTACACCTTC	CASSSPRRPGYTF
NA	NA	TRBV30	TRBJ1-1	TGTGCCTGGAGTGTAATGGTGAACACTGAAGCTTTCTTT	CAWSVMVNTEAFF
NA	once	TRBV5-8	TRBJ1-4	TGTGCCAGCAGCTTGGGGGATACAACTAATGAAAAACTGTTTTTT	CASSLGDTTNEKLFF
NA	once	TRBV28	TRBJ1-1	TGTGCCAGCAGTGCTCCGGGCCTCCGTCGTGAAGCTTTCTTT	CASSAPGLRREAFF
TRBD1	NA	TRBV10-3	TRBJ2-5	TGTGCCATCAGTGATTACAGGGGGACTCAAGAGACCCAGTACTTC	CAISDYRGTQETQYF
NA	NA	TRBV14	TRBJ1-1	TGTGCCAGCAGCCCCCCCGCGTCTTGGAGAGCTTTCTTT	CASSPPASWRAFF
NA	NA	TRBV7-9	TRBJ1-1	TGTGCCAGCAGCCTCCTGATCACTACTGTCGGTGAAGCTTTCTTT	CASSLLITTVGEAFF
NA	NA	TRBV29-1	TRBJ1-2	TGCAGCGCATCCGGGGGAGGGGGACCCGTCTATGGCTACACCTTC	CSASGGGGPVYGYTF
NA	NA	TRBV3-1/TRBV3-2	TRBJ1-2	TGTGCCAGCAGCCAATTGGGGGCTGGTGGCTACACCTTC	CASSQLGAGGYTF
NA	once	TRBV21-1	TRBJ2-2	TGTGCCATCACCCGGGACAGAGTCACCGGGGAGCTGTTTTTT	CAITRDRVTGELFF
TRBD1	NA	TRBV6-6	TRBJ1-1	TGTGCCAGCAGTCGACCGACAGGGCGTCTGAGCACTGAAGCTTTCTTT	CASSRPTGRLSTEAFF
TRBD2	NA	TRBV28	TRBJ2-1	TGTGCCAGCAGTTTAAATGGACTAGCGGTCTTTGAGCAGTTCTTC	CASSLNGLAVFEQFF
NA	few	TRBV7-2	TRBJ2-2	TGTGCCAGCAGCTCCCGAGGTGGGACCGGGGAGCTGTTTTTT	CASSSRGGTGELFF
NA	NA	TRBV30	TRBJ2-5	TGTGCCTGGAGCCCAGGGCCGATGGAGACCCAGTACTTC	CAWSPGPMETQYF
TRBD1	NA	TRBV5-4	TRBJ1-2	TGTGCCAGCAGCTTGGAACAGGGGATTAACTATGGCTACACCTTC	CASSLEQGINYGYTF
NA	once	TRBV7-2	TRBJ1-1	TGTGCCAGCAGCGCCCTCTGGGGGGAGAACGAAGCTTTCTTT	CASSALWGENEAFF
NA	NA	TRBV5-4	TRBJ2-3	TGTGCCAGCAGCTTGGTGGCAGACACAGATACGCAGTATTTT	CASSLVADTDTQYF
NA	few	TRBV15	TRBJ1-1	TGTGCCACCAGCAGAGATCCCAGGCTGAACACTGAAGCTTTCTTT	CATSRDPRLNTEAFF
NA	NA	TRBV25-1	TRBJ1-1	TGTGCCAGCAAGACGGATTACGAGGAGGCTTTCTTT	CASKTDYEEAFF
TRBD2	once	TRBV3-1/TRBV3-2	TRBJ2-1	TGTGCCAGCAGCCATCCGCTAGCGGGGGGCCGCAATGAGCAGTTCTTC	CASSHPLAGGRNEQFF
NA	NA	TRBV7-6	TRBJ1-1	TGTGCCAGCAGCTTTAGCACTGAAGCTTTCTTT	CASSFSTEAFF
TRBD1	NA	TRBV7-9	TRBJ2-1	TGTGCCAGCAGCCGTCCCGGGACAGGGGCGGTTGATACTGAGCAGTTCTTC	CASSRPGTGAVDTEQFF
NA	once	TRBV29-1	TRBJ1-1	TGCAGCGTTGAAGGCAGGATGAACACTGAAGCTTTCTTT	CSVEGRMNTEAFF
NA	NA	TRBV15	TRBJ1-4	TGTGCCACCAGCAGAGCGACAGGCGCCGATGAAAAACTGTTTTTT	CATSRATGADEKLFF
NA	NA	TRBV7-9	TRBJ1-1	TGTGCCAGCAGCTCAAGGGACTCAATGGCGGGTGGCACTGAAGCTTTCTTT	CASSSRDSMAGGTEAFF
TRBD1	NA	TRBV7-6	TRBJ1-4	TGTGCCAGCAGCTTTGAGGACAGGGGTAATGAAAAACTGTTTTTT	CASSFEDRGNEKLFF